Each of the 10 T cell receptor beta chains below was sequenced from the same sample in a study of blood T cells in healthy people across ages. A second PCR, run for roughly 7 to 11 cycles, used a sample-barcoded 5' primer plus a J-beta primer mix. From the 5' RACE reads, TCRdb called clonotypes with MiXCR, one entry per CDR3 protein. In the table there are roughly 2 million distinct CDR3 sequences, about 49% of which are singletons. The sequenced sample consisted of blood. The receptors here all came from a woman in her forties in good health.

The chain combines TRBV5-1 with TRBJ2-5, with 11 bases that match TRBD2. CDR3 size: 17 residues. With 4 bases clipped from V and 2 bases from J, the junction kept 10 bases outside the gene matches. Germline lookup yields CDR1 SGHRS and CDR2 YFSETQ. As DNA, the CDR3 is TGCGCCAGCAGCAACTTACTAGCGGGGGATATACAAGAGACCCAGTACTTC. Encoded protein: CASSNLLAGDIQETQYF. The complete variable domain, with remaining parts taken from reference TRBV5-1 and TRBJ2-5, reads KAGVTQTPRYLIKTRGQQVTLSCSPISGHRSVSWYQQTPGQGLQFLFEYFSETQRNKGNFPGRFSGRQFSNSRSEMNVSTLELGDSALYLCASSNLLAGDIQETQYFGPGTRLLVL.

The chain is built from TRBV20-1 and TRBJ2-5; 10 positions agree with TRBD1. The tail of the sequence fits TRBJ2-7 better, so the J call may be wrong. The CDR3 covers 14 residues. Per the germline V gene, CDR1 is DFQATT and CDR2 is SNEGSKA (reference sequence). The CDR3, as DNA: TGCAGTGCTCAAGACCGGGACAGGGGCTACGAGCAGTACTTC. It codes for CSAQDRDRGYEQYF.

This clonotype was counted between two and nine times. The chain carries TRBV12-3 or TRBV12-4 and TRBJ2-5, with D perhaps matching TRBD1 or TRBD2 (5 bases each). Trimming cost V 3 bases and J 5 bases, with 13 bases left between them. This CDR3 is built from 14 residues. This CDR3 is CASSLGPQGETQYF. In DNA form, the CDR3 reads TGTGCCAGCAGTTTGGGACCGCAGGGCGAGACCCAGTACTTC.

This clonotype was seen more than once but under ten times. The genes are TRBV4-2 and TRBJ2-7; unclear D gene. The germline CDR1 and CDR2 sequences are LGHNA and YNFKEQ. This CDR3 is 13 amino acids long. Between the trimmed V and J ends, which lost 2 bases and 3 bases, there was a span of 8 bases. The DNA of the CDR3 is TGTGCCAGCAGCCAAAGAATTGGCTACGAGCAGTACTTC. It specifies CASSQRIGYEQYF.

The chain is built from TRBV5-6 and TRBJ1-2; the match to TRBD1 covers 7 bases. This CDR3 spans 14 amino acids. Germline CDR1 SGHDT, CDR2 YYEEEE. V dropped 4 bases and J dropped 3; count of bases not matched to a gene: 6. The CDR3 DNA follows: TGTGCCAGCAGCGAGGGGACAGATGACTATGGCTACACCTTC. This gives the protein CASSEGTDDYGYTF.

The CDR3 nucleotides read TGTGCCACCAGTGATGCCCAGGGGGCAATAGATACGCAGTATTTT. Translation gives CATSDAQGAIDTQYF. The V and J genes are TRBV24-1 and TRBJ2-3, with 8 bases that match TRBD1. J lost 5 bases, V lost 3 bases, and 6 bases had no gene match. The CDR3 runs to 15 residues. From germline, CDR1 is KGHDR and CDR2 SFDVKD.

This clonotype showed up just a few times. The V call is TRBV10-3, the J call TRBJ2-5; TRBD2 aligns across 7 bases. This CDR3 spans 14 amino acids. CDR1 and CDR2 (germline): ENHRY, SYGVKD. V trimming: 6 bases; J trimming: 4 bases; junction bases outside the gene matches: 8. DNA for the CDR3: TGTGCCATCAGCCCGACTAGCTACAGAGAGACCCAGTACTTC. Protein product: CAISPTSYRETQYF.

The V call is TRBV28, the J call TRBJ2-4; D gene unclear. The DNA matches TRBJ2-7 better at its end, which makes the J call doubtful. Germline CDR1 MDHEN, CDR2 SYDVKM. The CDR3 runs 14 residues. The chain's CDR3 is CASSLSLGFNEQYF. The CDR3 coding sequence is TGTGCCAGCAGTTTATCTTTGGGGTTCAACGAGCAGTACTTC.

The chain uses TRBV20-1 and TRBJ2-3; D gene uncertain. Trimming removed 1 base from V and 4 bases from J, with 12 bases in between. Per germline, CDR1 DFQATT and CDR2 SNEGSKA (reference sequence). There are 14 residues in the CDR3. This CDR3 is CSARGNRRPDTQYF. Written as DNA, the CDR3 is TGCAGTGCTAGAGGGAACAGACGCCCAGATACGCAGTATTTT.

The chain employs TRBV13 and TRBJ2-3; TRBD2 matches at 12 bases. With V trimmed by 5 bases and J by 0 bases, 3 bases remained unmatched. This CDR3 is built from 16 residues. Germline CDR1 reads PRHDT; CDR2 reads FYEKMQ (reference sequence). The CDR3 sequence: CASSHTSGGSTDTQYF. DNA of the CDR3: TGTGCCAGCAGCCACACTAGCGGGGGGAGCACAGATACGCAGTATTTT. Filled out from reference TRBV13 and TRBJ2-3, the complete variable domain reads AAGVIQSPRHLIKEKRETATLKCYPIPRHDTVYWYQQGPGQDPQFLISFYEKMQSDKGSIPDRFSAQQFSDYHSELNMSSLELGDSALYFCASSHTSGGSTDTQYFGPGTRLTVL.